This T cell receptor (beta chain) was sequenced for a study of shared clonotypes between healthy human individuals. Study conclusions and caveats: Read depth was anticipated to influence clonotype sharing among donors.

Here immunoSEQ multiplex PCR was the method, and the copy in TCRdb shows in-frame clones only, minus some. Of some 530,000 clones listed, roughly 80% are singletons. The germline CDR1 and CDR2 sequences are SGHRS and YFSETQ. The CDR3 covers 14 residues. V was clipped by 7 bases and J by 4 bases, with 14 bases between them. Points on this clone: Its target is not known.

The sequence derives from a middle-aged woman in good health. Some clones in this sample may be carry-over from other donors' samples. The sequenced sample consisted of PBMCs. The rearrangement uses TRBV5-1 and TRBJ2-2; possibly TRBD1 for D (5 bases). The CDR3 region has the DNA TGCGCCAGCGACGCAGCTCAGGGCACCGGGGAGCTGTTTTTT. Translation: CASDAAQGTGELFF. The complete variable domain, with remaining parts taken from reference TRBV5-1 and TRBJ2-2, reads KAGVTQTPRYLIKTRGQQVTLSCSPISGHRSVSWYQQTPGQGLQFLFEYFSETQRNKGNFPGRFSGRQFSNSRSEMNVSTLELGDSALYLCASDAAQGTGELFFGEGSRLTVL.